Below are 18 T cell receptor beta chains sequenced from a single sample in a study of OX40 agonist ivuxolimab in advanced cancers. TCRdb's table, derived via immunoSEQ multiplex PCR, lists solely in-frame clones and lacks some. The sample has about 77,000 clones; more than 70% are singletons. Specimen: CD4+ or CD8+ T cells sorted from blood, collected in a trial of the OX40 agonist ivuxolimab. The receptors shown here come from an adult with an advanced solid tumor such as melanoma, head and neck, liver or kidney cancer.

The CDR3 here is CASSLVAYNEQFF. In nucleotides, the CDR3 is TGCGCCAGCAGCTTGGTGGCCTACAATGAGCAGTTCTTC. This sequence joins TRBV5-1 and TRBJ2-1; D is ambiguous. The CDR3 contains 13 residues. The V end was cut by 0 bases, the J end by 2 bases, with 3 bases between. Germline V gene data show CDR1 as SGHRS and CDR2 as YFSETQ.

The genes are TRBV30 and TRBJ1-1, with 8 bases lining up with TRBD1. The CDR3 has 12 residues. V lost 5 bases, J lost 7 bases, and 6 bases stayed unmatched. Germline V gene lookup returns CDR1 GTSNPN and CDR2 SVGIG (reference sequence). The CDR3 sequence is CAWADRGGEAFF. CDR3 coding DNA: TGTGCCTGGGCTGACAGGGGTGGTGAAGCTTTCTTT. The full variable domain, with the rest looked up from reference TRBV30 and TRBJ1-1, is SQTIHQWPATLVQPVGSPLSLECTVEGTSNPNLYWYRQAAGRGLQLLFYSVGIGQISSEVPQNLSASRPQDRQFILSSKKLLLSDSGFYLCAWADRGGEAFFGQGTRLTVV.

The chain links TRBV6-1 to TRBJ1-2; 7 bases fit TRBD1. Germline CDR1 and CDR2: MNHNS and SASEGT. The length of the CDR3 is 14 residues. J gave up 10 bases and V 0 bases, and 8 bases lay outside the gene matches. The chain's CDR3 is CASSEAGTVTIYTF. The CDR3 DNA follows: TGTGCCAGCAGTGAAGCGGGGACAGTAACTATCTACACCTTC.

The CDR3 is CASSLGGRNSPLHF. The CDR3 DNA sequence: TGCGCCAGCAGCTTGGGGGGCAGAAATTCACCCCTCCACTTT. The J gene is TRBJ1-6, the V gene TRBV5-1; D is perhaps TRBD1 (5 bases). The germline V gene has CDR1 SGHRS and CDR2 YFSETQ. The CDR3 runs to 14 residues. V was trimmed by 0 bases and J by 7 bases, leaving 8 bases between them.

V usage is TRBV27 and J usage is TRBJ1-1; D is unresolved. Germline V gene sequence: CDR1 MNHEY, CDR2 SMNVEV (reference sequence). The CDR3 spans 15 residues. The ends were cut back, 5 bases at V and 0 bases at J, with 13 bases in the middle. In DNA, the CDR3 is TGTGCCAGCAGTCCTGGTCCCTCCATGAACACTGAAGCTTTCTTT. Translated: CASSPGPSMNTEAFF.

The chain uses TRBV6-5 and TRBJ1-2; D is undetermined. The V gene's germline CDR1 is MNHEY and CDR2 SVGAGI. Trimming took 8 bases from V and 1 from J, leaving 17 bases between them. This CDR3 comprises 15 residues. CDR3 sequence reads: CASATARSINYGYTF. The CDR3 bases are TGTGCCAGCGCTACAGCGAGGAGTATTAACTATGGCTACACCTTC.

The sample holds one count of this clone. V is TRBV5-4 and J is TRBJ2-3; D is tentatively TRBD1 or TRBD2 (5 bases each). Trimming stripped 4 bases from V and 2 bases from J, with 20 bases between. This CDR3 is built from 17 residues. Germline lookup yields CDR1 SGHNT and CDR2 YYREEE (reference sequence). CDR3 sequence: CASSQQAGLGNTDTQYF. The CDR3 region has the DNA TGTGCCAGCAGCCAACAGGCGGGCTTGGGCAACACAGATACGCAGTATTTT.

As DNA, the CDR3 is TGTGCCAGCACCTACGGACTGGCTTACGAGCAGTACTTC. Protein sequence: CASTYGLAYEQYF. The V call is TRBV6-5, the J call TRBJ2-7; D perhaps matches TRBD2 (5 bases). The CDR3 loop spans 13 amino acids. Germline V gene lookup returns CDR1 MNHEY and CDR2 SVGAGI. V was cut by 7 bases and J by 4 bases, with 14 bases left in between.

The chain links TRBV5-6 to TRBJ2-3; tentatively, D is TRBD1 (5 bases). The CDR3 runs 14 residues. Germline CDR1 reads SGHDT; CDR2 reads YYEEEE. V shed 1 base and J shed 6 bases, with 12 bases lying between them. CDR3 sequence: CASSLKQALDTQYF. The DNA of the CDR3 is TGTGCCAGCAGCTTGAAACAGGCGCTGGATACGCAGTATTTT.

This rearrangement joins TRBV5-1 to TRBJ2-3; 14 positions match TRBD2. The J segment lost 5 bases and the V segment lost 4 bases, leaving 9 bases of the junction unmatched. In germline, CDR1 is SGHRS, CDR2 YFSETQ. This CDR3 is 17 amino acids long. The DNA for the CDR3 is TGCGCCAGCAGCAGGGGGACTAGCGGGAGAGCTGTAGATACGCAGTATTTT. It specifies CASSRGTSGRAVDTQYF.

The J gene is TRBJ2-7, the V gene TRBV11-2, with D uncertain. CDR3 length: 11 residues. The germline gives CDR1 SGHAT, CDR2 FQNNGV. V lost 5 bases and J lost 2, with 4 bases in between. CDR3 sequence: CASSPAYEQYF. DNA of the CDR3: TGTGCCAGCAGCCCCGCCTACGAGCAGTACTTC.

The table lists this clone with a count of one. One end of the junction varies from germline; a read error may be responsible. This chain uses TRBV20-1 with TRBJ2-4; D gene uncertain. The length of the CDR3 is 10 residues. CDR1 and CDR2 (germline): DFQATT, SNEGSKA (reference sequence). In DNA, the CDR3 is TGCAGTGCTCGAGAAGCCTCCGTACACTTC. Its protein product is CSAREASVHF.

This sequence joins TRBV5-1 and TRBJ2-3; TRBD1 might be the D (8 bases). Per germline, CDR1 SGHRS and CDR2 YFSETQ. This CDR3 spans 16 amino acids. Trimming pared 4 bases from V and 2 bases from J, leaving 17 bases between. CDR3 region: CASSAQGGPITDTQYF. In DNA form, the CDR3 reads TGCGCCAGCAGCGCACAGGGGGGGCCTATCACAGATACGCAGTATTTT.

In this sample, this clone turned up once. The chain links TRBV6-5 to TRBJ2-7, with D perhaps matching TRBD1 or TRBD2 (5 bases each). CDR3 size: 15 residues. Looked up from germline, CDR1 is MNHEY and CDR2 is SVGAGI. Trimming shortened V by 6 bases and J by 0 bases, and 15 bases separated the two germline ends. CDR3 nucleotide sequence: TGTGCCAGCAGCCTGGGGACCGGACGCTCCTACGAGCAGTACTTC. Its protein product is CASSLGTGRSYEQYF.

The genes are TRBV7-8 and TRBJ1-1; weak D call: TRBD1 (6 bases). Germline V lookup: CDR1 SGHVS, CDR2 FQNEAQ. There are 16 residues in the CDR3. Trimming pared 7 bases from V and 0 bases from J, leaving 18 bases between. The CDR3 spells CASTVEGGRVNTEAFF. The CDR3 coding sequence is TGTGCCAGCACAGTCGAGGGGGGGCGCGTGAACACTGAAGCTTTCTTT.

V is TRBV7-9 and J is TRBJ2-3; 8 bases are shared with TRBD1. CDR1 is SEHNR, CDR2 FQNEAQ, per germline (reference sequence). With 1 base clipped from V and 7 bases from J, the junction kept 10 bases outside the gene matches. CDR3 length: 16 residues. DNA of the CDR3: TGTGCCAGCAGCTTAGAAGCAGGGGGCGCCCGAAATACGCAGTATTTT. It translates to CASSLEAGGARNTQYF. The full variable domain, with the rest looked up from reference TRBV7-9 and TRBJ2-3, is DTGVSQNPRHKITKRGQNVTFRCDPISEHNRLYWYRQTLGQGPEFLTYFQNEAQLEKSRLLSDRFSAERPKGSFSTLEIQRTEQGDSAMYLCASSLEAGGARNTQYFGPGTRLTVL.

The chain uses TRBV6-6 and TRBJ1-5, with a tentative D call TRBD1 (5 bases). Germline-derived CDR1 and CDR2 are MNHNY and SVGAGI (reference sequence). V lost 4 bases to trimming and J lost 7 bases, with 14 bases between them. There are 14 residues in the CDR3. In DNA form, the CDR3 reads TGTGCCAGCAGTTCCACAGGTGAGGGACAGCCCCAGCATTTT. As protein: CASSSTGEGQPQHF.

The J gene is TRBJ1-3, the V gene TRBV19; TRBD1 might be the D (5 bases). The CDR3 runs 14 residues. Germline assignment: CDR1 LNHDA and CDR2 SQIVND (reference sequence). V dropped 7 bases and J dropped 4 bases, with 14 bases sitting between them. The CDR3 loop reads CASTNSGAGNTIYF. CDR3 DNA sequence: TGTGCCAGTACAAATTCCGGGGCAGGAAACACCATATATTTT.